The entry below gives a single TCR beta chain sequence along with its context. The antigen remains unidentified. V was cut by 1 base and J by 1 base, with 10 bases left in between. CDR1 SNHLY and CDR2 FYNNEI come from the germline V gene. The CDR3 has 15 residues. Sequenced material consisted of expressed TCRB transcripts (all of the isolated RNA was reverse transcribed). Clones were read by immunoSEQ multiplex PCR, and TCRdb kept only the in-frame ones, dropping some. This sample has several thousand clones; more than 75% occur once, and the top ten carry around 1.5%. The data are from a study of beta chain features in type 1 diabetes. General observations from the study: Reduced insertions and increased deletions marked VDJ junctions in type 1 diabetes patients.

The chain recombines TRBV2 with TRBJ1-1; D perhaps matches TRBD1 (5 bases). This receptor was identified in a woman under 30 in good health. Material: Tregs from blood. CDR3 sequence reads: CASSEVQGWNTEAFF. The CDR3 DNA sequence: TGTGCCAGCAGTGAAGTCCAGGGCTGGAACACTGAAGCTTTCTTT.